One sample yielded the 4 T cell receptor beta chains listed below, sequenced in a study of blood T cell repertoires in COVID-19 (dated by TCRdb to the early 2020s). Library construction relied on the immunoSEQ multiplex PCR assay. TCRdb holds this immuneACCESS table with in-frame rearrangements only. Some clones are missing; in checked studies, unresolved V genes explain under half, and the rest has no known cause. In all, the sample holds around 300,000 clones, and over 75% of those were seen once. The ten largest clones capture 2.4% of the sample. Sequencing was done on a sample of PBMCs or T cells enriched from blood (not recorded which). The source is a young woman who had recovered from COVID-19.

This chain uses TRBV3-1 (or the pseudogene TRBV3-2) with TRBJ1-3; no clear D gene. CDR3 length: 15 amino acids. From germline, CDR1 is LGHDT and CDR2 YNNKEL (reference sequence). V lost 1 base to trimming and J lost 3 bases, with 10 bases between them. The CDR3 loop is CASSQAGLGGNTIYF. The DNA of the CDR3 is TGTGCCAGCAGCCAAGCCGGGTTGGGTGGAAACACCATATATTTT.

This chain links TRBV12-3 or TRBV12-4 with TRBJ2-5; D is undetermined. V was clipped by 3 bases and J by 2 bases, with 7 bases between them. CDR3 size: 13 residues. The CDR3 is CASSLFLQETQYF. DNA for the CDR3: TGTGCCAGCAGTTTGTTCCTGCAAGAGACCCAGTACTTC.

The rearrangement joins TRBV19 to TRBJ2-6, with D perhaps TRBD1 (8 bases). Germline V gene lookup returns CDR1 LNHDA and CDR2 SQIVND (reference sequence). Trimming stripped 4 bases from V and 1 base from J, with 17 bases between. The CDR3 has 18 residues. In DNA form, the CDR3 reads TGTGCCAGTAGTACCTTACAGGGGGGAGGGTCTGGGGCCAACGTCCTGACTTTC. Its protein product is CASSTLQGGGSGANVLTF.

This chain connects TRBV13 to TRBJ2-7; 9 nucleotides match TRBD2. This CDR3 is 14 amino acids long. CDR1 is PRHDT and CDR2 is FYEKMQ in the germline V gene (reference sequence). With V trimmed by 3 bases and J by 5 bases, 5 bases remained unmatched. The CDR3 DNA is TGTGCCAGCAGCTTCGGAGCGGGGGGAAACGAGCAGTACTTC. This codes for CASSFGAGGNEQYF.